The TCR beta chain described here comes from a study of shared clonotypes between healthy human individuals. The V and J ends lost 0 bases and 9 bases, in that order; junction bases with no gene match: 8. The CDR3 is 15 amino acids. From germline, CDR1 is MNHEY and CDR2 SVGAGI. Every one of the donors was a Caucasian adult that lived in Nashville, Tennessee. Overall study results and limits: Represented genetic and exposure-history diversity was restricted by having few donors.

The assay was immunoSEQ multiplex PCR, and TCRdb's table has in-frame clones only and misses some. The data hold around 1 million clones, with approximately 80% observed a single time. This clone was detected many times. Its antigen is unknown. This chain connects TRBV6-5 to TRBJ1-1, with 9 positions matching TRBD1. This TCR derives from a man between 18 and 35 years old in good health. Material: memory CD4+ T cells sorted from blood. Subset meaning: CD45RA-negative fraction. CDR3 coding DNA: TGTGCCAGCAGTTACTCAGGGACAGGGACGTATAAAGCTTTCTTT. Translated: CASSYSGTGTYKAFF.